The source of this T cell receptor (beta chain) is a study of blood T cell repertoires in COVID-19. Overall study: Sites in the United States, Italy and Spain provided acute and convalescent COVID-19 samples.

All exposed participants met a person with COVID-19 within 2 weeks before entering the study. Original processing methods: Amplification of reference gene primers was used by the study to estimate nucleated cell counts. Sequencing was performed with immunoSEQ multiplex PCR; in TCRdb, only in-frame clones are kept and a portion is missing. The V and J calls and clone size are taken from that table; D and trimming were inferred from the DNA. The data hold some 270,000 clones, with approximately 89% observed a single time. Per germline, CDR1 MGHDK and CDR2 SYGVNS. V lost 1 base to trimming and J lost 0 bases; unmatched junction nucleotides: 1. This CDR3 is built from 15 residues.

The TCR was taken from a woman in her 40s who had been exposed to COVID-19. V is TRBV25-1 and J is TRBJ1-1, with 8 bases aligning to TRBD1. The source material was PBMCs or T cells enriched from blood (not recorded which). The CDR3 DNA reads as TGTGCCAGCAGTGAATCAGGGGGCTTGAACACTGAAGCTTTCTTT. This sequence encodes CASSESGGLNTEAFF.